This T cell receptor beta chain was identified during a study of T cell changes during pregnancy in multiple sclerosis. Profiling relied on immunoSEQ multiplex PCR, and the TCRdb table lists in-frame clones only, not all of them. The sample has 60,000 to 80,000 clones; around 85% are singletons. V was pared by 0 bases and J by 6 bases, with 11 bases between. The CDR3 length is 14 residues. Per the germline V gene, CDR1 is SGHRS and CDR2 is YFSETQ. The sample here was peripheral blood, taken before pregnancy. The receptor was derived from a female donor with multiple sclerosis, enrolled in a pregnancy study. The chain has TRBV5-1 and TRBJ2-3, with D possibly matching TRBD1 (6 bases). The CDR3 coding sequence is TGCGCCAGCAGCTTGGTGGACAGTCGGGATACGCAGTATTTT. This encodes CASSLVDSRDTQYF.